The 5 T cell receptor beta chains reported below all come from one sample, sequenced in a study of cytomegalovirus exposure and HLA in healthy donors. Measured with immunoSEQ multiplex PCR; TCRdb has only the in-frame clones, and not every one. The sample has 150,000 to 200,000 clones, approximately 88% seen once. Sequenced input: PBMCs. These receptors all come from a man aged 18 to 30 in good health and CMV-seropositive.

CDR3 sequence: CASSSTGTPRAETQYF. The CDR3 nucleotides read TGTGCCAGCAGCTCAACCGGGACTCCGCGGGCGGAGACCCAGTACTTC. The chain combines TRBV5-6 with TRBJ2-5, with D possibly being TRBD2 (6 bases). Trimming removed 3 bases at V and 5 bases at J, with 20 bases between. Germline V CDR1 and CDR2: SGHDT, YYEEEE. This CDR3 comprises 16 residues.

The chain combines TRBV9 with TRBJ1-3; no definite D call. CDR3 size: 15 residues. Looked up from germline, CDR1 is SGDLS and CDR2 is YYNGEE. V lost 4 bases and J 3 bases, leaving 14 bases between the germline ends. In DNA form, the CDR3 reads TGTGCCAGCAGCCCGTCGGCGGAGAGTGGAAACACCATATATTTT. It yields the protein CASSPSAESGNTIYF.

The rearrangement joins TRBV6-5 to TRBJ2-5, with a weak D call TRBD1 (6 bases). The germline V gene encodes CDR1 MNHEY and CDR2 SVGAGI. CDR3 length equals 14 residues. Trimming stripped 2 bases from V and 1 base from J, with 8 bases between. The CDR3: CASSYGTLQETQYF. CDR3 bases: TGTGCCAGCAGTTACGGGACACTCCAAGAGACCCAGTACTTC.

The genes are TRBV14 and TRBJ2-5; D may be TRBD1 (5 bases). V was trimmed by 2 bases and J by 1 base, leaving 11 bases between them. This CDR3 spans 15 amino acids. CDR1 is SGHDN, CDR2 FVKESK, per germline. The DNA for the CDR3 is TGTGCCAGCAGCCAATTTCAAGGGGTCCAAGAGACCCAGTACTTC. Its protein is CASSQFQGVQETQYF.

The J gene is TRBJ1-2, the V gene TRBV6-5, with 8 bases identical to TRBD1. The germline V gene encodes CDR1 MNHEY and CDR2 SVGAGI. After removal of 6 bases from V and 8 bases from J, the junction contained 8 bases not matched to a gene. This CDR3 is built from 13 residues. Written as DNA, the CDR3 is TGTGCCAGCAGGACCGGGACAGGCCGCGGCTACACCTTC. Protein: CASRTGTGRGYTF.